The present T cell receptor (beta chain) was sequenced within a study of neurological immune-mediated disorders. In Maryland, USA, blood bank volunteers were the healthy controls. There are 14 residues in the CDR3. V was clipped by 1 base and J by 3 bases, with 6 bases between them. The germline V gene encodes CDR1 SGHTA and CDR2 FQGNSA. 5'RACE generated cDNA with 10-nucleotide random UMIs. Over 170 million TCR-beta sequences from 15-18 subjects came out of each sequencing run. TCRdb re-called the 5' RACE reads through MiXCR, storing one row per CDR3 protein. The sample consists of about 80,000 distinct CDR3 sequences, around 9.9% of them appearing once. This clonotype was counted only a few times.

The sequencing sample was made of PBMCs. The sequence was obtained from a man aged 50 to 60 in good health. The V gene is TRBV7-2, the J gene TRBJ1-4; D is undetermined. In DNA, the CDR3 is TGTGCCAGCAGCTTAGACGGGTCTAATGAAAAACTGTTTTTT. It translates to CASSLDGSNEKLFF.